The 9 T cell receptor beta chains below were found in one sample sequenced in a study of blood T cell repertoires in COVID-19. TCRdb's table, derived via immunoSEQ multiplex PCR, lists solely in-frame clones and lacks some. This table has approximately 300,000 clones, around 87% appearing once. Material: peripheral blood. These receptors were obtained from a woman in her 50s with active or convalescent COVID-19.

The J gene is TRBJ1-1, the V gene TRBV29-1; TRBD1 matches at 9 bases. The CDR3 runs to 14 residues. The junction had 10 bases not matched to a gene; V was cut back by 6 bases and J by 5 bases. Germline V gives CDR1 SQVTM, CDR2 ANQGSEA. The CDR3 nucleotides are TGCAGCGTCACCGGGGACAGGGAAACAACTGAAGCTTTCTTT. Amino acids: CSVTGDRETTEAFF.

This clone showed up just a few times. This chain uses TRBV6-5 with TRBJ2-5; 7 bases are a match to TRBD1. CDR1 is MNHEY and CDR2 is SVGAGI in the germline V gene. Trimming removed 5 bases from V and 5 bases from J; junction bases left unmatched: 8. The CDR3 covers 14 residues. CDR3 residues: CASSPTGMGETQYF. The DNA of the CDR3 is TGTGCCAGCAGTCCGACAGGGATGGGGGAGACCCAGTACTTC.

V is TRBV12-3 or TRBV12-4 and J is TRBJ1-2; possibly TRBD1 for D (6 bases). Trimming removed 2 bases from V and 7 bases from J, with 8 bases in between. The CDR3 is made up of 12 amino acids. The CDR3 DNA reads TGTGCCAGCAGTTTAATACAGGGTGGCTACACCTTC. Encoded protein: CASSLIQGGYTF.

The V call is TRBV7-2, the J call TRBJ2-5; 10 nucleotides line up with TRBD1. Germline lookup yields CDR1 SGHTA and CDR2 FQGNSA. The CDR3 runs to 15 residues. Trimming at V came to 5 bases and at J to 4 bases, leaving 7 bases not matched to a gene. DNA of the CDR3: TGTGCCAGCAGCACGGGACAGGGGAGGGGAGAGACCCAGTACTTC. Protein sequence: CASSTGQGRGETQYF.

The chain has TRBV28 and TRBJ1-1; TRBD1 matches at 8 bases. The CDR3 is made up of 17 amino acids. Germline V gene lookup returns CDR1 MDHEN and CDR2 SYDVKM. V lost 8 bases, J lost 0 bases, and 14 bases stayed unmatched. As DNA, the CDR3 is TGTGCCAGCGGGATTGGGGACAGGCTAACCATGAACACTGAAGCTTTCTTT. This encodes CASGIGDRLTMNTEAFF.

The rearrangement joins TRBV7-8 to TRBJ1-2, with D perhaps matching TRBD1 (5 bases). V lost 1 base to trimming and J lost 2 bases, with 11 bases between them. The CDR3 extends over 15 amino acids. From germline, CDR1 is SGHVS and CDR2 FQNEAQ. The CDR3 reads CASSLGQTLNYGYTF. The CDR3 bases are TGTGCCAGCAGCTTAGGACAGACCCTAAACTATGGCTACACCTTC.

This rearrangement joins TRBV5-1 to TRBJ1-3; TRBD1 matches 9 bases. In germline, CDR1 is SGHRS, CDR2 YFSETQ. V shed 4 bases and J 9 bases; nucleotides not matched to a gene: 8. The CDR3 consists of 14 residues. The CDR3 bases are TGCGCCAGCAGCAGTCAACAGGGGGCCGGCACCATATATTTT. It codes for CASSSQQGAGTIYF.

The CDR3 spells CASSSLLAGGLEQYF. The CDR3 DNA reads TGTGCCAGCAGTTCACTACTAGCGGGGGGCCTCGAGCAGTACTTC. The chain joins TRBV27 to TRBJ2-7, with 12 bases fitting TRBD2. Germline assignment: CDR1 MNHEY and CDR2 SMNVEV (reference sequence). V gave up 4 bases and J gave up 6 bases; unmatched junction bases: 7. The CDR3 is made up of 15 amino acids.

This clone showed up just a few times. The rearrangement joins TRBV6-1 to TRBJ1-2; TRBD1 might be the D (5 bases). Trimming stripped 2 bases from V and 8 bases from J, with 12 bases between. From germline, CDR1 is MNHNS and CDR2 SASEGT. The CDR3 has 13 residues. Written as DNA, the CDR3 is TGTGCCAGCAGTGAATCCCGGGGGTGGGGCTACACCTTC. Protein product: CASSESRGWGYTF.